A selection of T cell receptor beta chains follows, all from one sample in a study of blood T cell repertoires in COVID-19. This table comes from immunoSEQ multiplex PCR, and its TCRdb copy is limited to in-frame clones, with some not included. Of 250,000 to 350,000 clones in the sample, roughly 83% were seen once. The specimen was peripheral blood. The receptor set was obtained from a human donor with COVID-19, enrolled during active disease. The donor label of this sample is uncertain. CDR3s include the opening cysteine and the closing phenylalanine or tryptophan. The D gene is left open where the match is weak. Size is stated for part of the rows, as once, few or many counts, or as a class when the clone is expanded.

J gene,clone size,D gene,V gene,CDR3 DNA,CDR3 protein
TRBJ1-6,-,-,TRBV18,TGTGCCAGCTCCGCAACCAGGACAGATAATTCACCCCTCCACTTT,CASSATRTDNSPLHF
TRBJ1-2,-,-,TRBV28,TGTGCCAGCAGGCCCTCGGGGGGCCCCTATGGCTACACCTTC,CASRPSGGPYGYTF
TRBJ2-2,-,-,TRBV19,TGTGCCAGTAGCCAATACGGGGGGAACACCGGGGAGCTGTTTTTT,CASSQYGGNTGELFF
TRBJ2-3,-,-,TRBV5-1,TGCGCCAGCAGCTTGTCGGGAATGGGTGCGGATACGCAGTATTTT,CASSLSGMGADTQYF
TRBJ1-6,-,TRBD1,TRBV7-9,TGTGCCAGCAGCTTAGCGAGACAGGGTGGTTCACCCCTCCACTTT,CASSLARQGGSPLHF
TRBJ2-3,-,TRBD2,TRBV18,TGTGCCAGCTCATCCCGAACTAGCGGGAGTACAGATACGCAGTATTTT,CASSSRTSGSTDTQYF
TRBJ1-2,-,TRBD1,TRBV6-5,TGTGCCAGCACCTGGACAGGGAACGTGGGGGGCTACACCTTC,CASTWTGNVGGYTF
TRBJ1-5,-,-,TRBV5-6,TGTGCCAGCAGCTTGAGAGGGACATCTTATCAGCCCCAGCATTTT,CASSLRGTSYQPQHF
TRBJ1-2,-,TRBD1,TRBV2,TGTGCCAGCAGTGGACTTCGGGACAGTTCTTATGGCTACACCTTC,CASSGLRDSSYGYTF
TRBJ1-3,-,TRBD1,TRBV19,TGTGCCAGCTTCAGTTATAGCCGGGACAGAAGATTTGGAAACACCATATATTTT,CASFSYSRDRRFGNTIYF
TRBJ2-1,-,TRBD2,TRBV28,TGTGCCAGCAGTCTGGGGGCTAGCGGGAGGTACAATGAGCAGTTCTTC,CASSLGASGRYNEQFF
TRBJ2-7,-,-,TRBV5-1,TGCGCCAGCAGCCTAAATGGGGGCAGCTCCTACGAGCAGTACTTC,CASSLNGGSSYEQYF
TRBJ1-5,-,TRBD1,TRBV19,TGTGCCAGTAGTCCCCGACAGGGAAGGAATCAGCCCCAGCATTTT,CASSPRQGRNQPQHF
TRBJ2-1,-,TRBD2,TRBV4-2,TGTGCCAGCAGCCAAGATGGACTAGCGGGGGTCAATGAGCAGTTCTTC,CASSQDGLAGVNEQFF
TRBJ1-6,once,-,TRBV19,TGTGCCAGTAGTATGGCGGATAATTCACCCCTCCACTTT,CASSMADNSPLHF
TRBJ2-6,-,-,TRBV28,TGTGCCAGCAGTAACAGGGCGCAAGGGGCCAACGTCCTGACTTTC,CASSNRAQGANVLTF
TRBJ2-2,-,TRBD1,TRBV7-2,TGTGCCAGCAGCTTACCCGGACAGGGGTGGGCCGGGGAGCTGTTTTTT,CASSLPGQGWAGELFF
TRBJ2-5,-,-,TRBV2,TGTGCCAGCAGCAGGGGACTACAAGAGACCCAGTACTTC,CASSRGLQETQYF
TRBJ2-3,-,TRBD2,TRBV27,TGTGCCAGCAGTTTATCTTCTAGCGGGAGGCTCAGGACAGATACGCAGTATTTT,CASSLSSSGRLRTDTQYF
TRBJ2-2,-,TRBD1,TRBV19,TGTGCCAGTTCCGGCTCTCGACAGGGTTCCGGGGAGCTGTTTTTT,CASSGSRQGSGELFF
TRBJ2-7,-,TRBD2,TRBV5-4,TGTGCCAGCAGTTCCGGGACTAGCGGGTTTAGCTCCTACGAGCAGTACTTC,CASSSGTSGFSSYEQYF
TRBJ2-3,-,TRBD1,TRBV3-1/TRBV3-2,TGTGCCAGCAGCCAGTATGGTCAGGGGGCCTCAGATACGCAGTATTTT,CASSQYGQGASDTQYF
TRBJ2-1,-,-,TRBV11-3,TGTGCCAGCAGCTTAGGGGGTTTGCGGGATGGGCGAAATGAGCAGTTCTTC,CASSLGGLRDGRNEQFF
TRBJ1-1,-,-,TRBV7-9,TGTGCCAGCAGCTTAAGTGAGGGCGAAGCTTTCTTT,CASSLSEGEAFF
TRBJ1-5,-,-,TRBV28,TGTGCCAGCAGTCCCGCCTTAGGCAATCAGCCCCAGCATTTT,CASSPALGNQPQHF
TRBJ2-3,-,TRBD2,TRBV28,TGTGCCAGCAGTTTCCTAGCGGGCACAGATACGCAGTATTTT,CASSFLAGTDTQYF
TRBJ2-3,-,-,TRBV5-1,TGCGCCAGCAGCTTGGCGGGGTGGGGAGATACGCAGTATTTT,CASSLAGWGDTQYF
TRBJ1-4,-,TRBD1,TRBV15,TGTGCCACCAGGGGACAGGCCGCGGCGGCCTTCCAGAATGAAAAACTGTTTTTT,CATRGQAAAAFQNEKLFF
TRBJ1-2,-,TRBD1,TRBV28,TGTGCCAGCAGCCCCGCCGGGACAGGGGGCGCATTCAATGGCTACACCTTC,CASSPAGTGGAFNGYTF
TRBJ2-3,few,-,TRBV7-2,TGTGCCAGCAGCCGGGAGAGTGGGAATACGCAGTATTTT,CASSRESGNTQYF
TRBJ1-1,-,-,TRBV6-5,TGTGCCAGCAGACCCAGGTGGAACACTGAAGCTTTCTTT,CASRPRWNTEAFF
TRBJ1-1,-,-,TRBV10-2,TGCGCCAGCCACGGAACGGCAGACAAGAACACTGAAGCTTTCTTT,CASHGTADKNTEAFF
TRBJ1-5,once,-,TRBV5-8,TGTGCCAGCAGCTTGGCCTTCGGGTTGGATAGCAATCAGCCCCAGCATTTT,CASSLAFGLDSNQPQHF
TRBJ1-4,-,-,TRBV3-1/TRBV3-2,TGTGCCAGCAAGGCACAGGCGGGGGGAGAAAAACTGTTTTTT,CASKAQAGGEKLFF
TRBJ1-2,few,TRBD1,TRBV7-2,TGTGCCAGCAGCCTAGACGCAGGGGGAGGTGGCTACACCTTC,CASSLDAGGGGYTF
TRBJ2-4,-,-,TRBV7-9,TGTGCCAGCAGCCTGGCTTCCGGGGTGCTTAACATTCAGTACTTC,CASSLASGVLNIQYF
TRBJ1-2,-,-,TRBV12-3/TRBV12-4,TGTGCCAGCAGTTCTGGACAGACCCATGGCTACACCTTC,CASSSGQTHGYTF
TRBJ2-7,-,TRBD1,TRBV10-1,TGCGCCAGCAGTGGGGCGGGGACAGGGCTCTACGAGCAGTACTTC,CASSGAGTGLYEQYF
TRBJ2-7,-,-,TRBV11-2,TGTGCCAGCAGCTTAGGTAGCGGCTCCTACGAGCAGTACTTC,CASSLGSGSYEQYF
TRBJ1-2,-,-,TRBV28,TGTGCCAGCAGTTTATACAGAGCAGGCGGCTACACCTTC,CASSLYRAGGYTF
TRBJ1-1,-,TRBD1,TRBV7-3,TGTGCCAGCAGCAAGACAGGGGGCGGGGATGTGAACACTGAAGCTTTCTTT,CASSKTGGGDVNTEAFF
TRBJ1-1,-,-,TRBV30,TGTGCCTGGGAAGTCGGGGTCGGGAACACTGAAGCTTTCTTT,CAWEVGVGNTEAFF
TRBJ2-7,-,TRBD1,TRBV7-9,TGTGCCAGCAGCGATGTACCTTATGGGGACAGTTACGAGCAGTACTTC,CASSDVPYGDSYEQYF
TRBJ2-2,-,TRBD2,TRBV30,TGTGCCTGGAGTGTACTAGCGGGAGCGGGGGGCACCGGGGAGCTGTTTTTT,CAWSVLAGAGGTGELFF
TRBJ2-3,few,TRBD2,TRBV5-6,TGTGCCAGCAGCTTCCCGGCTAGCGGTAGCACAGATACGCAGTATTTT,CASSFPASGSTDTQYF
TRBJ2-1,-,TRBD2,TRBV9,TGTGCCAGCAGCGCCGGGACTAGCAACGGTGAGCAGTTCTTC,CASSAGTSNGEQFF
TRBJ2-5,-,TRBD2,TRBV7-2,TGTGCCAGCAGCCTTCAGTCTAGCGGGGTCCCCCAAGAGACCCAGTACTTC,CASSLQSSGVPQETQYF
TRBJ2-7,-,TRBD2,TRBV6-1,TGTGCCAGCAGTGAGGGGGGACTAGCGGGTTACGAGCAGTACTTC,CASSEGGLAGYEQYF
TRBJ2-3,-,-,TRBV9,TGTGCCAGCAGCGTAGAAACGGGGGGCACAGATACGCAGTATTTT,CASSVETGGTDTQYF
TRBJ2-2,-,-,TRBV7-2,TGTGCCAGCAGCTTGCTTGCCGGGGCCGGGGAGCTGTTTTTT,CASSLLAGAGELFF
TRBJ1-4,-,-,TRBV30,TGTGCCTGGAGCCCCCGGACAGCTACTAGTAATGAAAAACTGTTTTTT,CAWSPRTATSNEKLFF
TRBJ2-1,-,-,TRBV19,TGTGCCAGTAGTACCCCCGGCTCCGGGGTCACGGTAGGTGAGCAGTTCTTC,CASSTPGSGVTVGEQFF
TRBJ2-2,-,-,TRBV9,TGTGCCAGCAGCGTAGTGGGGACAACCGGGGAGCTGTTTTTT,CASSVVGTTGELFF
TRBJ2-1,-,-,TRBV5-6,TGTGCCAGCAGCTCCGGGATCACACCCTACAATGAGCAGTTCTTC,CASSSGITPYNEQFF
TRBJ1-1,-,-,TRBV10-3,TGTGCCATCAGTATACATTTGAACACTGAAGCTTTCTTT,CAISIHLNTEAFF
TRBJ1-1,-,-,TRBV28,TGTGCCAGCAGGGGAGGGCAGGGAGCTTTCTTT,CASRGGQGAFF
TRBJ2-3,-,TRBD2,TRBV3-1/TRBV3-2,TGTGCCAGCAGCCAAATCAGGACTAGCGGGGCGGCGACGCAGTATTTT,CASSQIRTSGAATQYF